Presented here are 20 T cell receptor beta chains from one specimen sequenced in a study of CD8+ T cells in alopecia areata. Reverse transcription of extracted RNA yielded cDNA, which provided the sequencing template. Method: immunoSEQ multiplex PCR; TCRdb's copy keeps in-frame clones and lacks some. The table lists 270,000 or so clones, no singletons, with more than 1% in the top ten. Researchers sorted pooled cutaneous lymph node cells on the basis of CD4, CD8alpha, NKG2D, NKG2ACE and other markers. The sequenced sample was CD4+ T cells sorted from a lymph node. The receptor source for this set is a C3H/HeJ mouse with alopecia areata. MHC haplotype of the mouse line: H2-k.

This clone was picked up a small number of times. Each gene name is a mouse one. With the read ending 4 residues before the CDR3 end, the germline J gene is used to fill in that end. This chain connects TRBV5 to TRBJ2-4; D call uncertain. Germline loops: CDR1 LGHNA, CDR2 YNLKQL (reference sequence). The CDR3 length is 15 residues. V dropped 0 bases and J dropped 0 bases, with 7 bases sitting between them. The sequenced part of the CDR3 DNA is TGTGCCAGCAGCCAAGACTGGATTAGTCAAAAC. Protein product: CASSQDWISQN. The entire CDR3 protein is CASSQDWISQNTLYF.

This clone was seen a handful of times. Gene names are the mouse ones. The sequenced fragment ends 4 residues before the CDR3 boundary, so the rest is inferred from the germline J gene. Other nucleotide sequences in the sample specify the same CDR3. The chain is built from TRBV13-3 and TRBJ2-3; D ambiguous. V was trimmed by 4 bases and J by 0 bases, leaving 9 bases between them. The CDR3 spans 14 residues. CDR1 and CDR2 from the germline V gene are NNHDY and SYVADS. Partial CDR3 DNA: TGTGCCAGCAGTTACGACAATAGTGCAGAA. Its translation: CASSYDNSAE. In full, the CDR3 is CASSYDNSAETLYF.

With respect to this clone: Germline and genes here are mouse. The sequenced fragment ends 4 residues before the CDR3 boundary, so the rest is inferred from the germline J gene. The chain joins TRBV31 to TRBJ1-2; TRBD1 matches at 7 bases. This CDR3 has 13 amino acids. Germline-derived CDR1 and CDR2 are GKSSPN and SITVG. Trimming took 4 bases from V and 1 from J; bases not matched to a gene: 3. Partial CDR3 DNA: TGTGCCTGGATGGGGACAGTAAACTCC. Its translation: CAWMGTVNS. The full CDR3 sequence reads CAWMGTVNSDYTF.

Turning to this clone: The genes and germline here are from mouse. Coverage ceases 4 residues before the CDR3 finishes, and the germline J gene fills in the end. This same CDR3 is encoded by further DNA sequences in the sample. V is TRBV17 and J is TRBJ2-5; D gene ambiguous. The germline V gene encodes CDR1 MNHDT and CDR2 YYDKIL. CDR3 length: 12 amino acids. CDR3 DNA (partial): TGTGCTAGCAGTAGACGAGGGGAC. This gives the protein CASSRRGD. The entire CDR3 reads CASSRRGDTQYF.

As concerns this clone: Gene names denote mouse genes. The CDR3 is CASTPDRGKDTQYF. The CDR3 DNA, read in part, is TGTGCCAGCACCCCGGACAGGGGAAAAGAC. The chain has TRBV19 and TRBJ2-5; 9 bases are a match to TRBD1. The CDR3 end lies 4 residues beyond the end of the read and is filled in from the germline J gene. Germline CDR1 reads FNHDT; CDR2 reads SITEND (reference sequence). The CDR3 spans 14 residues.

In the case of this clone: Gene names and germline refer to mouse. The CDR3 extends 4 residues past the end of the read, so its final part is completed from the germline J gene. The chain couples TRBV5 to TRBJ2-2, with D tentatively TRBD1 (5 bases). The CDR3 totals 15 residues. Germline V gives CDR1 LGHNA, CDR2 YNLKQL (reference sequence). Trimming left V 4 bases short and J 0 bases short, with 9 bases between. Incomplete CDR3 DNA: TGTGCCAGCAGCCGAGACAGTGCAAACACCGGG. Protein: CASSRDSANTG. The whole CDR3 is CASSRDSANTGQLYF.

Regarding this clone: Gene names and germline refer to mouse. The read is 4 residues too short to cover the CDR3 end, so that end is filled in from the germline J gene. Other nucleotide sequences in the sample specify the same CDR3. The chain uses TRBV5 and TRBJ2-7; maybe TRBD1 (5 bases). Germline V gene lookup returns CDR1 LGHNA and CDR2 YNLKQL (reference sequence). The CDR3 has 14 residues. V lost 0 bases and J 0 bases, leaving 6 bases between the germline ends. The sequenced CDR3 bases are TGTGCCAGCAGCCAAGATAGGGGCTCCTAT. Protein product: CASSQDRGSY. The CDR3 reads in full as CASSQDRGSYEQYF.

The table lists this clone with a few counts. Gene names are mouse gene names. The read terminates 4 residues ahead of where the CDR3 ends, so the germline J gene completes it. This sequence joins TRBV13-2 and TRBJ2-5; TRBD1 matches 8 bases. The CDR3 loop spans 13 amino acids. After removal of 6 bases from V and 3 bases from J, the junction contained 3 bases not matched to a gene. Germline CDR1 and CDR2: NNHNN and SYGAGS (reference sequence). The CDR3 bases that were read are TGTGCCAGCGCCAGGGGGCGTCAAGAC. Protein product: CASARGRQD. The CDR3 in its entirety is CASARGRQDTQYF.

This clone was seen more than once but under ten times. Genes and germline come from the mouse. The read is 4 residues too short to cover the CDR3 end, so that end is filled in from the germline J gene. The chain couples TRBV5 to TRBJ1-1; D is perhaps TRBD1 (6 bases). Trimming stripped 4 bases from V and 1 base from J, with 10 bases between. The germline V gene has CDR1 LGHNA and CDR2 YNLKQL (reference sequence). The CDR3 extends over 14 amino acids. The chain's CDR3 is CASSPGTRNTEVFF. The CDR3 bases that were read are TGTGCCAGCAGCCCTGGGACAAGAAACACA.

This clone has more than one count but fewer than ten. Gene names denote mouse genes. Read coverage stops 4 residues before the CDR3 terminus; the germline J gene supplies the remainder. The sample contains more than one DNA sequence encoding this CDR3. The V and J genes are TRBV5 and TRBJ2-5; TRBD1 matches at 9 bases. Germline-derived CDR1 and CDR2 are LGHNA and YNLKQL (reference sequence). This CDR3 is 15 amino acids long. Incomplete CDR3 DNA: TGTGCCAGCAGCCAAGATAGGACAGGGGAGGAC. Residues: CASSQDRTGED. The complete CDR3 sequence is CASSQDRTGEDTQYF.

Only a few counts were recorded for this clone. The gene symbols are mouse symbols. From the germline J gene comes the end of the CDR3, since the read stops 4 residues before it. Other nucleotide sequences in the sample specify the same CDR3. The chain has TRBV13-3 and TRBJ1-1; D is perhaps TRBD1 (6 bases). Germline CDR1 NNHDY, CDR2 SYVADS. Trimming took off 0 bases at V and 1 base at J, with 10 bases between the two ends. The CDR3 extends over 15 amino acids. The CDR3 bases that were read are TGTGCCAGCAGTGATGGCAGGGGAGGGAACACA. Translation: CASSDGRGGNT. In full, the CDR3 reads CASSDGRGGNTEVFF.

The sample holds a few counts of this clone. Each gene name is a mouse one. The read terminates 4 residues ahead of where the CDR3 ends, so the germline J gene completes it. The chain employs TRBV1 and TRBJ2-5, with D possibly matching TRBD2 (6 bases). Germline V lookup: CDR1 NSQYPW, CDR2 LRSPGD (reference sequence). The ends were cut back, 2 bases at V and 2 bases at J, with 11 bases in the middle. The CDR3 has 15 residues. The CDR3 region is CTCSARGDGQDTQYF. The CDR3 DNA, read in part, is TGCACCTGCAGTGCACGGGGGGATGGCCAAGAC.

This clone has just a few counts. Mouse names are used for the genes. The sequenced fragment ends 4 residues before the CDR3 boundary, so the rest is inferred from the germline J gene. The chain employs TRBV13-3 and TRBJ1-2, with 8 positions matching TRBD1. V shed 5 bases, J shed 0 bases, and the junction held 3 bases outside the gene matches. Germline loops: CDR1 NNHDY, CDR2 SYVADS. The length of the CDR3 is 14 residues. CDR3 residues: CASSRGPANSDYTF. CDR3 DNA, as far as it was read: TGTGCCAGCAGCAGGGGGCCTGCAAACTCC.

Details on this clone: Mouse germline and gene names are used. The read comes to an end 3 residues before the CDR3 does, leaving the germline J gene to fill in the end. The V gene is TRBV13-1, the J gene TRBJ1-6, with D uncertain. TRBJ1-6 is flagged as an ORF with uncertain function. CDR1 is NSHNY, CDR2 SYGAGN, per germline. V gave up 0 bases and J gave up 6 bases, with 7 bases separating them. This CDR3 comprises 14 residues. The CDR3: CASSDVPINSPLYF. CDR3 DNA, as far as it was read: TGTGCCAGCAGTGATGTCCCAATTAATTCGCCC.

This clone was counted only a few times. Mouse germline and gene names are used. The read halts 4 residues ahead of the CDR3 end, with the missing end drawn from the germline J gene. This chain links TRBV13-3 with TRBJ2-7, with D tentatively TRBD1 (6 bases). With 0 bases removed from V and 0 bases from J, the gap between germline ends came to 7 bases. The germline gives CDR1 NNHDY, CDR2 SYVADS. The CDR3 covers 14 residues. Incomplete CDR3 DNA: TGTGCCAGCAGTGATGGGGACATCTCCTAT. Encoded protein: CASSDGDISY. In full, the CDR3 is CASSDGDISYEQYF.

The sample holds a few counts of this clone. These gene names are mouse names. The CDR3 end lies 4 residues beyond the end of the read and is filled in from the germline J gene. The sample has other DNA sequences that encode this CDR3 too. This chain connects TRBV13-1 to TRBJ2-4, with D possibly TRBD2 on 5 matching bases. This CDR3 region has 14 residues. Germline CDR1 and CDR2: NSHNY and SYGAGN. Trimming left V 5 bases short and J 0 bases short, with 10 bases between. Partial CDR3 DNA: TGTGCCAGCAGCCCCCTGGGAAGTCAAAAC. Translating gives CASSPLGSQN. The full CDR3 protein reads CASSPLGSQNTLYF.

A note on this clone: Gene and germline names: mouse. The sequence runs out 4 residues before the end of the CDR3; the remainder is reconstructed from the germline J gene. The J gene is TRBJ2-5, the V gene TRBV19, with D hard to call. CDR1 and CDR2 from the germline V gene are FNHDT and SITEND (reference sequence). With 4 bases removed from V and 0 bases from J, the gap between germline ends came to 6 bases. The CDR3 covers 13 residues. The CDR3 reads CASSSINQDTQYF. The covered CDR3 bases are TGTGCCAGCAGTTCAATTAACCAAGAC.

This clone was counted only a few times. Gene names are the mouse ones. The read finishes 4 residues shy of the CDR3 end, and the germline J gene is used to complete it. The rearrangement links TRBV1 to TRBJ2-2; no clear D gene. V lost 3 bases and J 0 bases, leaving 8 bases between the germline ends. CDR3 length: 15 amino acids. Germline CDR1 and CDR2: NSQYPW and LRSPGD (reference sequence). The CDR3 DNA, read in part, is TGCACCTGCAGTGCCCAACAAGCAAACACCGGG. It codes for CTCSAQQANTG. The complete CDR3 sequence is CTCSAQQANTGQLYF.

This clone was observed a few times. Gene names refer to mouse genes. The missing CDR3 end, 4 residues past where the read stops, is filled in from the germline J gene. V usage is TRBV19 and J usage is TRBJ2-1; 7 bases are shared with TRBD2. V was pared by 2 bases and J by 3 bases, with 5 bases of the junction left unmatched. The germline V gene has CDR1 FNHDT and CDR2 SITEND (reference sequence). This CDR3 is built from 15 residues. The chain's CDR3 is CASSIVWGSYAEQFF. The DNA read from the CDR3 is TGTGCCAGCAGTATTGTCTGGGGGAGCTATGCT.

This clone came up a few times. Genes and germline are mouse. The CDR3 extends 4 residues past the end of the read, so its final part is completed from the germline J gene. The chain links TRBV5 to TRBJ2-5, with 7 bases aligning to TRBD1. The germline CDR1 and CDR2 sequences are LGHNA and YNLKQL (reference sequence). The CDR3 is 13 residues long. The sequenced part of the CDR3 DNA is TGTGCCAGCAGCCCGGACAGGAGGGAC. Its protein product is CASSPDRRD. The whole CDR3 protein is CASSPDRRDTQYF.